Below, 12 T cell receptor beta chains from the same sample are listed, as sequenced in a study of post-analysis software for immune sequencing data. Study-level findings and limits: Comparison of patients with controls showed five or six TRBV segments more frequent in patients, TRBV5-6, TRBV5-1 and TRBV20-1 among them.

The TCR beta cDNA libraries carried unique molecular identifiers. TCRdb reanalysed the PCR reads using MiXCR and keeps one entry per CDR3 protein. The sample yields some 690,000 distinct CDR3 sequences, roughly 27% seen once. Their antigens are not known. Sequenced input: blood. The receptors originated from a girl aged 10-17 years with multiple sclerosis.

This clonotype is a singleton in its sample. At one of its ends the junction is not consistent with the germline gene, which may arise from a read error. The V call is TRBV5-1, the J call TRBJ2-2; the D gene could be TRBD1 or TRBD2 (5 bases each). From germline, CDR1 is SGHRS and CDR2 YFSETQ. This CDR3 is 13 amino acids long. CDR3 nucleotide sequence: TGCGCCAGCAGCTTACGACAGAACGGGGAGCGGTTTTTT. Protein sequence: CASSLRQNGERFF.

This clonotype was counted ten times or more. This chain joins TRBV12-3 or TRBV12-4 and TRBJ1-1; D might be TRBD1 (6 bases). The CDR3 runs 14 residues. Trimming stripped 6 bases from V and 6 bases from J, with 17 bases between. The CDR3 loop reads CASRSGGEGPEAFF. DNA for the CDR3: TGTGCCAGCAGATCGGGGGGCGAAGGACCTGAAGCTTTCTTT.

This sequence joins TRBV6-6 and TRBJ2-3; 8 bases are a match to TRBD2. The germline CDR1 and CDR2 sequences are MNHNY and SVGAGI (reference sequence). V gave up 4 bases and J gave up 2 bases; unmatched junction bases: 8. CDR3 length equals 16 residues. The CDR3 DNA follows: TGTGCCAGCAGTTTCGGACTAGCCGGGACCACAGATACGCAGTATTTT. Translation: CASSFGLAGTTDTQYF.

Turning to this clonotype: One junction end disagrees with the germline gene, perhaps due to a read error. V and J are TRBV12-3 or TRBV12-4 and TRBJ2-1; D is unresolved. The CDR3 covers 13 residues. CDR3 amino acids: CACSLNGYNEQFF. In nucleotides, the CDR3 is TGTGCCTGCAGTTTAAACGGATACAATGAGCAGTTCTTC.

This clonotype was seen more than once but under ten times. V usage is TRBV4-2 and J usage is TRBJ2-7; 10 bases are a match to TRBD2. The germline gives CDR1 LGHNA, CDR2 YNFKEQ. This CDR3 has 16 amino acids. V lost 4 bases, J lost 7 bases, and 13 bases stayed unmatched. The CDR3 loop is CASSRTLAGGVYEQYF. The CDR3 DNA is TGTGCCAGCAGCCGGACTTTAGCGGGGGGTGTTTATGAGCAGTACTTC.

This clonotype was counted between two and nine times. The chain joins TRBV2 to TRBJ2-1, with D unclear. The CDR3 extends over 19 amino acids. Germline-derived CDR1 and CDR2 are SNHLY and FYNNEI. With 1 base removed from V and 2 bases from J, the gap between germline ends came to 21 bases. Here the CDR3 reads CASSEGLRTSLTTYNEQFF. The CDR3 coding sequence is TGTGCCAGCAGTGAAGGGCTGCGTACATCGTTGACCACCTACAATGAGCAGTTCTTC.

Notes on this clonotype: It may be a read error: a sequence one base away is much more abundant. No conserved phenylalanine or tryptophan is present at the end of the CDR3, so a read error is the likely explanation. This rearrangement joins TRBV4-3 to TRBJ2-5; D not resolved. Between the trimmed V and J ends, which lost 2 bases and 2 bases, there was a span of 9 bases. This CDR3 has 14 residues. The V gene's germline CDR1 is LGHNA and CDR2 YSLEER. CDR3 region: CASSQINRQETQYV. CDR3 coding DNA: TGCGCCAGCAGCCAAATTAACAGACAAGAGACCCAGTACGTC.

This clonotype was seen ten or more times. This chain joins TRBV29-1 and TRBJ2-1; D remains unclear. This CDR3 has 10 residues. Germline CDR1 SQVTM, CDR2 ANQGSEA. The V end was cut by 2 bases, the J end by 10 bases, with 6 bases between. CDR3 nucleotides: TGCAGCGTTGAACTGGGAGAGCAGTTCTTC. Translated, it gives CSVELGEQFF.

This clonotype was seen many times. The chain uses TRBV5-1 and TRBJ2-7; 8 bases map to TRBD1. The J call may be wrong; the DNA end is better matched by TRBJ2-4. Germline V gene lookup returns CDR1 SGHRS and CDR2 YFSETQ. The CDR3 extends over 12 amino acids. The CDR3 reads CASRLDRDIQYF. In DNA, the CDR3 is TGCGCCAGCAGGCTGGACAGGGACATTCAGTACTTC.

The CDR3 DNA reads as TGTGCCAGCAGGCGGACAGGGAACTCCTATAATTCACCCCTCCACTTT. Translation: CASRRTGNSYNSPLHF. V usage is TRBV25-1 and J usage is TRBJ1-6, with 8 bases aligning to TRBD1. The junction had 4 bases not matched to a gene; V was cut back by 6 bases and J by 0 bases. Germline-derived CDR1 and CDR2 are MGHDK and SYGVNS. The CDR3 is 16 amino acids.

This clonotype was detected only a few times. The genes are TRBV4-1 and TRBJ2-5; 8 bases are a match to TRBD1. J was trimmed by 5 bases and V by 1 base; bases with no gene match: 6. Germline V gene lookup returns CDR1 MGHRA and CDR2 YSYEKL. CDR3 size: 15 residues. The CDR3 spells CASSQGRGLGETQYF. The CDR3, as DNA: TGCGCCAGCAGCCAAGGCAGGGGGCTGGGGGAGACCCAGTACTTC.

Ten or more counts support this clonotype. The J gene is TRBJ2-1, the V gene TRBV6-5; perhaps TRBD2 as D (5 bases). V was cut by 10 bases and J by 7 bases, with 14 bases left in between. Germline V CDR1 and CDR2: MNHEY, SVGAGI. This CDR3 region has 12 residues. The CDR3 region has the DNA TGTGCCACCTCACGGGGTGGGAATGAGCAGTTCTTC. Amino acids: CATSRGGNEQFF.